A selection of T cell receptor beta chains follows, all from one sample in a study of liver allograft versus peripheral blood T cells. TCRdb ran MiXCR on the reads and lists one entry per CDR3 protein. The data contain about 6,000 distinct CDR3 sequences, approximately 15% of them singletons. The receptors stem from a human patient who had a liver transplant. Some T cells may have come from the graft donor. Each CDR3 is given with its conserved first and last residue. A D gene is named only where the DNA matches it firmly. Rows give clone size only sometimes, using once, few, many, or a class for an expanded clone.

d_call,clone_size,j_call,v_call,cdr3_aa,cdr3_nt
-,medium-sized,TRBJ2-7,TRBV29-1,CSVELRDGFTYEQYF,TGCAGCGTTGAGCTCCGGGACGGCTTTACCTACGAGCAGTACTTC
TRBD2,-,TRBJ2-1,TRBV12-3/TRBV12-4,CASSSLAKSSYNEQFF,TGTGCCAGCAGTTCACTAGCGAAGAGCTCCTACAATGAGCAGTTCTTC
-,many,TRBJ2-7,TRBV6-5,CASSPDIPYEQYF,TGTGCCAGCAGCCCCGACATTCCCTACGAGCAGTACTTC
TRBD1,-,TRBJ1-5,TRBV28,CASSLGRGRRQPQHF,TGTGCCAGCAGTTTAGGCAGGGGGCGACGTCAGCCCCAGCATTTT
-,few,TRBJ2-3,TRBV6-5,CASSSNVGTIDTQYF,TGTGCCAGCAGTAGCAATGTCGGGACAATCGATACGCAGTATTTT
-,once,TRBJ1-3,TRBV28,CASNHGVAGNTIYF,TGTGCCAGCAACCACGGGGTCGCCGGAAACACCATATATTTT
-,medium-sized,TRBJ1-1,TRBV5-6,CASTDNRRYTEAFF,TGTGCCAGCACCGACAACCGACGGTACACTGAAGCTTTCTTT
TRBD1,-,TRBJ1-2,TRBV20-1,CSARDRGQGMNGYTF,TGCAGTGCTAGAGATAGGGGACAGGGTATGAATGGCTACACCTTC
TRBD1,many,TRBJ1-1,TRBV29-1,CSVAGTFRGDTEAFF,TGCAGCGTTGCGGGGACGTTCAGGGGGGACACTGAAGCTTTCTTT
-,few,TRBJ1-1,TRBV7-9,CASSLDRKNTEAFF,TGTGCCAGCAGCTTAGACAGGAAGAACACTGAAGCTTTCTTT
TRBD1,-,TRBJ1-5,TRBV19,CASSIGGQADQPQHF,TGTGCCAGTAGTATAGGGGGACAGGCGGACCAGCCCCAGCATTTT
-,many,TRBJ2-1,TRBV19,CASSELGYNEQFF,TGTGCCAGTAGTGAGTTGGGGTACAATGAGCAGTTCTTC
-,-,TRBJ1-5,TRBV5-5,CASRGVNQPQHF,TGTGCCAGCAGGGGGGTAAATCAGCCCCAGCATTTT
TRBD2,many,TRBJ2-5,TRBV7-9,CASSIRTSGGQETQYF,TGTGCCAGCAGCATCAGGACTAGCGGGGGGCAAGAGACCCAGTACTTC
-,medium-sized,TRBJ2-2,TRBV29-1,CSVPVGSGEDGELFF,TGCAGCGTTCCCGTTGGGTCAGGGGAGGACGGGGAGCTGTTTTTT
TRBD1,-,TRBJ1-1,TRBV6-6,CATRTGEGTEAFF,TGTGCCACTCGGACAGGGGAGGGCACTGAAGCTTTCTTT
-,medium-sized,TRBJ2-3,TRBV27,CASSFSPSADTQYF,TGTGCCAGCAGTTTTTCCCCTAGCGCAGATACGCAGTATTTT
TRBD2,medium-sized,TRBJ2-3,TRBV13,CASSLTSEGADTQYF,TGTGCCAGCAGCCTGACTAGCGAGGGCGCAGATACGCAGTATTTT
-,-,TRBJ2-5,TRBV7-9,CASSSRDTKPQETQYF,TGTGCCAGCAGCTCCCGGGACACCAAACCTCAAGAGACCCAGTACTTC
-,medium-sized,TRBJ2-6,TRBV19,CASSIGVTGANVLTF,TGTGCCAGTAGTATAGGAGTCACCGGGGCCAACGTCCTGACTTTC
-,-,TRBJ2-1,TRBV10-1,CASSAISSYNEQFF,TGCGCCAGCAGTGCTATTAGCTCCTACAATGAGCAGTTCTTC
TRBD2,few,TRBJ2-1,TRBV27,CASSLPNSGSRNEQFF,TGTGCCAGCAGTTTACCAAACAGCGGGAGCCGGAATGAGCAGTTCTTC
-,-,TRBJ2-7,TRBV27,CASSPSRGRGRGEQYF,TGTGCCAGCAGCCCCTCCCGGGGCAGGGGTAGAGGCGAGCAGTACTTC
-,-,TRBJ2-3,TRBV6-5,CASSYHSEFTDTQYF,TGTGCCAGCAGTTACCATTCAGAATTCACAGATACGCAGTATTTT
TRBD2,medium-sized,TRBJ2-2,TRBV19,CASNGAGETGELFF,TGTGCCAGTAATGGGGCGGGAGAGACCGGGGAGCTGTTTTTT
TRBD1,medium-sized,TRBJ2-7,TRBV27,CASSLQGASYEQYF,TGTGCCAGCAGTCTCCAGGGGGCCTCCTACGAGCAGTACTTC
TRBD2,medium-sized,TRBJ2-2,TRBV28,CASSDPTSGYTGELFF,TGTGCCAGCAGTGACCCGACTAGCGGATACACCGGGGAGCTGTTTTTT
-,few,TRBJ1-2,TRBV7-9,CASSVGSTNPLYGYTF,TGTGCCAGCAGCGTTGGGTCCACGAATCCCCTCTATGGCTACACCTTC
-,few,TRBJ2-3,TRBV10-3,CAIRRPETSDTQYF,TGTGCCATCAGAAGACCCGAAACCTCAGATACGCAGTATTTT
-,medium-sized,TRBJ1-5,TRBV9,CASSPGQTSNQPQHF,TGTGCCAGCAGTCCAGGACAAACTAGCAATCAGCCCCAGCATTTT
-,few,TRBJ2-7,TRBV9,CASSPFGGASIGNEQYF,TGTGCCAGCAGCCCCTTTGGGGGAGCGTCAATCGGGAACGAGCAGTACTTC
TRBD1,few,TRBJ2-7,TRBV11-2,CASSATGGYEQYF,TGTGCCAGCAGCGCAACAGGGGGCTACGAGCAGTACTTC
TRBD2,many,TRBJ2-1,TRBV15,CATSSPTSVDNEQFF,TGTGCCACCAGCTCTCCGACTAGCGTCGACAATGAGCAGTTCTTC
TRBD1,few,TRBJ2-7,TRBV28,CASSPRDRSFYEQYF,TGTGCCAGCAGTCCCAGGGACAGATCCTTCTACGAGCAGTACTTC
TRBD1,-,TRBJ2-7,TRBV27,CASSARDSNYEQYF,TGTGCCAGCAGTGCCCGGGACAGCAACTACGAGCAGTACTTC
-,-,TRBJ2-7,TRBV5-6,CDTLLGIGLNTGEQYF,TGTGACACCCTCTTGGGAATAGGACTTAACACGGGGGAGCAGTACTTC
-,-,TRBJ1-6,TRBV27,CASSLTNPLYNSPLHF,TGTGCCAGCAGTTTAACAAATCCTCTTTATAATTCACCCCTCCACTTT
TRBD2,medium-sized,TRBJ2-1,TRBV9,CASSVLGGSGNNEQFF,TGTGCCAGCAGCGTTTTAGGGGGTAGCGGGAACAATGAGCAGTTCTTC
-,many,TRBJ2-7,TRBV5-6,CASSPPTSYEQYF,TGTGCCAGCAGCCCCCCCACTAGCTACGAGCAGTACTTC
TRBD1,-,TRBJ1-5,TRBV28,CASSYSGGGNQPQHF,TGTGCCAGCAGTTACTCAGGGGGTGGGAATCAGCCCCAGCATTTT
TRBD1,once,TRBJ1-2,TRBV5-6,CVSSLGQADYGYTF,TGTGTCAGCAGCTTGGGACAGGCCGACTATGGCTACACCTTC
-,medium-sized,TRBJ2-3,TRBV20-1,CSATGRTDTQYF,TGCAGTGCTACGGGCCGCACAGATACGCAGTATTTT
-,-,TRBJ2-7,TRBV10-1,CASSESGTTGDYEQYF,TGCGCCAGCAGTGAGTCCGGGACTACAGGGGACTACGAGCAGTACTTC
-,medium-sized,TRBJ2-1,TRBV28,CASSSGLPSSYNEQFF,TGTGCCAGCAGTTCGGGACTTCCCAGCTCCTACAATGAGCAGTTCTTC
-,many,TRBJ1-1,TRBV27,CASSLIAEGYTEAFF,TGTGCCAGCAGCCTGATCGCGGAGGGGTACACTGAAGCTTTCTTT
TRBD1,many,TRBJ2-1,TRBV27,CASSLLGQAGNEQFF,TGTGCCAGCAGTTTATTGGGACAGGCGGGGAATGAGCAGTTCTTC
-,-,TRBJ1-6,TRBV20-1,CSARQGAWDNSPLHF,TGCAGTGCTAGACAGGGAGCTTGGGATAATTCACCCCTCCACTTT
-,many,TRBJ2-5,TRBV30,CAWSYGTFETQYF,TGTGCCTGGAGCTACGGGACTTTCGAGACCCAGTACTTC
TRBD1,medium-sized,TRBJ1-1,TRBV28,CASSFLSSGGFAEAFF,TGTGCCAGCAGTTTCCTATCATCAGGGGGCTTTGCTGAAGCTTTCTTT
-,many,TRBJ1-5,TRBV6-5,CASSHPNQPQHF,TGTGCCAGCAGTCATCCCAATCAGCCCCAGCATTTT
TRBD1,many,TRBJ2-1,TRBV7-9,CASSHGQDNEQFF,TGTGCCAGCAGCCATGGACAGGACAATGAGCAGTTCTTC
-,medium-sized,TRBJ1-6,TRBV5-6,CASTQWGGVYNSPLHF,TGTGCCAGCACCCAATGGGGGGGGGTTTATAATTCACCCCTCCACTTT
-,hyperexpanded,TRBJ2-7,TRBV13,CASSLGQVSSYEQYF,TGTGCCAGCAGCTTAGGACAGGTGAGCTCCTACGAGCAGTACTTC
-,-,TRBJ2-7,TRBV6-6,CASSYSGSYYEQYF,TGTGCCAGCAGTTACTCGGGCAGTTACTACGAGCAGTACTTC